This TCR beta chain was profiled in a study of blood T cell repertoires in COVID-19. Study at large: In each case, the material was cDNA or gDNA derived from T cells, B-cell-depleted T cells, or PBMCs.

Sequencing was performed with immunoSEQ multiplex PCR; in TCRdb, only in-frame clones are kept and a portion is missing. The sample holds a few hundred thousand clones, around 87% seen once. V shed 10 bases and J 1 base; nucleotides not matched to a gene: 7. This CDR3 spans 14 amino acids. Germline CDR1 is SNHLY and CDR2 is FYNNEI. The rearrangement joins TRBV2 to TRBJ2-5; 9 bases are shared with TRBD1. The clonotype originates from a woman aged 25 to 39 with COVID-19, enrolled during active disease. Input material: peripheral blood. The CDR3 nucleotides are TGTGCCAACAAACAGGACAGGGGCCAAGAGACCCAGTACTTC. Translation: CANKQDRGQETQYF.